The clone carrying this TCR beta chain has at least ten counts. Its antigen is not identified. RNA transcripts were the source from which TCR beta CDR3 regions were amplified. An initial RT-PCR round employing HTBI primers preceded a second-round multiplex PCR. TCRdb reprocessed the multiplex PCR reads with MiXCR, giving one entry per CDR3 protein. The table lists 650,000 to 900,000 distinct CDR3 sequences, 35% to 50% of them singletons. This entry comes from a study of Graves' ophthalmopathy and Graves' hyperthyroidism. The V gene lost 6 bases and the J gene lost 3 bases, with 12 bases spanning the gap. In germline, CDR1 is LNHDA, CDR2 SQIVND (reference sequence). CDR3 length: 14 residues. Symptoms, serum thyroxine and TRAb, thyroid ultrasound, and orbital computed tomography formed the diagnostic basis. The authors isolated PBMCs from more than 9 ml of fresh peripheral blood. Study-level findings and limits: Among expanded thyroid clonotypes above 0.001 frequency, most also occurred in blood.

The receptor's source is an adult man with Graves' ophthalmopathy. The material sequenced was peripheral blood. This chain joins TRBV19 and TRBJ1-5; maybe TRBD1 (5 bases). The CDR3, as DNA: TGTGCCAGTAGCGCGACAGCCACCAATCAGCCCCAGCATTTT. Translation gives CASSATATNQPQHF. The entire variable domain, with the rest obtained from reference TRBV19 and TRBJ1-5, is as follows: DGGITQSPKYLFRKEGQNVTLSCEQNLNHDAMYWYRQDPGQGLRLIYYSQIVNDFQKGDIAEGYSVSREKKESFPLTVTSAQKNPTAFYLCASSATATNQPQHFGDGTRLSIL.